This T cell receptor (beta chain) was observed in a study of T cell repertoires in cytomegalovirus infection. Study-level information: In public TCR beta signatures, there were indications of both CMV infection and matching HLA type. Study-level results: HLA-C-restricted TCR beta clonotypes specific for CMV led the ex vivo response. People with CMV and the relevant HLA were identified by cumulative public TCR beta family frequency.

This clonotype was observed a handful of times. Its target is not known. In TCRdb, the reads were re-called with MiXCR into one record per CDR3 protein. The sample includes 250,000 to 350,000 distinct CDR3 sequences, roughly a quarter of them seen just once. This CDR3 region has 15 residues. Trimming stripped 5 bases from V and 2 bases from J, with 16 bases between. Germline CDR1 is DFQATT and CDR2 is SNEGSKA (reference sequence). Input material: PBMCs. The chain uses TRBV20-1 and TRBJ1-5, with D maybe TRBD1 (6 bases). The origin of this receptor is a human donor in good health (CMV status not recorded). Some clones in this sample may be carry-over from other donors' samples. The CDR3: CSAGRGGRGNQPQHF. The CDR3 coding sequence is TGCAGTGCTGGGAGGGGGGGAAGGGGCAATCAGCCCCAGCATTTT.